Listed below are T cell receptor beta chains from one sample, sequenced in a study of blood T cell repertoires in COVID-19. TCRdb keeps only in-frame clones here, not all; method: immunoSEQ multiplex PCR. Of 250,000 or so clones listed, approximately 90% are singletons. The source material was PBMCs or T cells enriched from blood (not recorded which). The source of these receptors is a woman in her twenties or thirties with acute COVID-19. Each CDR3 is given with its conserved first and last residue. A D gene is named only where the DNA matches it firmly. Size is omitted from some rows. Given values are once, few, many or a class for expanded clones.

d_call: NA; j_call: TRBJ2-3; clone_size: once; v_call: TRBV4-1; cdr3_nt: TGCGCCAGCAGCCAAGAGGTCGGAGCTTCCACAGATACGCAGTATTTT; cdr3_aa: CASSQEVGASTDTQYF
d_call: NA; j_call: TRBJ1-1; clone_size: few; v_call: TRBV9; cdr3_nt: TGTGCCAGCAGCGTGGAGGGCGGCACTGAAGCTTTCTTT; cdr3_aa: CASSVEGGTEAFF
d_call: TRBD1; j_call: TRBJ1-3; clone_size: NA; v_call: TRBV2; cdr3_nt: TGTGCCAGCAGGGCCGGGACAGCCAGCTCTGGAAACACCATATATTTT; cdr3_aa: CASRAGTASSGNTIYF
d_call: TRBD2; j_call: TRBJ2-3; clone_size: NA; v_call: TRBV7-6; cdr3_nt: TGTGCCAGCAGCTTTAGCGGGGATGATACGCAGTATTTT; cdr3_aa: CASSFSGDDTQYF
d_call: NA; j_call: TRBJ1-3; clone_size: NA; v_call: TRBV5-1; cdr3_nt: TGCGCCAGCAGCTTGGAGGTCAGGGCTGGAAACACCATATATTTT; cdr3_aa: CASSLEVRAGNTIYF
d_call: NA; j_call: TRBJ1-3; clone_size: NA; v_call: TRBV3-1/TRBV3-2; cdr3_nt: TGTGCCAGCAGCCAAGATCAATTTTGGAGATCTGGAAACACCATATATTTT; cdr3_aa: CASSQDQFWRSGNTIYF
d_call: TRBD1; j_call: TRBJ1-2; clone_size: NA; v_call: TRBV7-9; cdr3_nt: TGTGCCAGCAGCGAACCGGGACAGGGGCCTGGAATCTATGGCTACACCTTC; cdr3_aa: CASSEPGQGPGIYGYTF
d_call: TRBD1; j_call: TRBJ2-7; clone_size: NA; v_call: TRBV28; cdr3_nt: TGTGCCAGCAGTTTAAACAGGGGGGTATACGAGCAGTACTTC; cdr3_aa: CASSLNRGVYEQYF
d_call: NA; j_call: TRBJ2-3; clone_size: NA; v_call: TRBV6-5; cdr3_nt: TGTGCCAGCAAAGTATGGGGGGTCACAGATACGCAGTATTTT; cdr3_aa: CASKVWGVTDTQYF
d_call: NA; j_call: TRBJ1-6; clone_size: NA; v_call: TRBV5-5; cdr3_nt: TGTGCCAGCAGCTCTTCGCGGACCTATAATTCACCCCTCCACTTT; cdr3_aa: CASSSSRTYNSPLHF
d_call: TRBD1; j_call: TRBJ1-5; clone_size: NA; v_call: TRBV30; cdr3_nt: TGTGCCTGGTGGGACAGGGTAAGCAATCAGCCCCAGCATTTT; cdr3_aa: CAWWDRVSNQPQHF
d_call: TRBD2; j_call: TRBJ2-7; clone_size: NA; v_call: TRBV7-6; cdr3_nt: TGTGCCAGCAGCTTAGTGAGCGGGACTAGCGGGGGCTCGGGCTACGAGCAGTACTTC; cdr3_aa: CASSLVSGTSGGSGYEQYF